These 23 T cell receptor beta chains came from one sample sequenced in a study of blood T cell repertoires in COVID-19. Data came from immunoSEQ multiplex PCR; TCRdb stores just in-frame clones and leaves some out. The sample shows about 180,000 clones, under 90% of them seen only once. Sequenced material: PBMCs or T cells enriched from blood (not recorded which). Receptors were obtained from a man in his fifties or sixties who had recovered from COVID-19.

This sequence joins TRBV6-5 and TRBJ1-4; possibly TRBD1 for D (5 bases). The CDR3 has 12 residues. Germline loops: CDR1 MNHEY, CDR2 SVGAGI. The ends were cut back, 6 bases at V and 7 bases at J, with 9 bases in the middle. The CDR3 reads CASRGGSEKLFF. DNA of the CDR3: TGTGCCAGCAGGGGGGGTAGTGAAAAACTGTTTTTT.

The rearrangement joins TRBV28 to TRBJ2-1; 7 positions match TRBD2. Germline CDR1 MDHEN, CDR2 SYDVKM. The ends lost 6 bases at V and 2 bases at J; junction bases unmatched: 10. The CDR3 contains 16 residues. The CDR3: CASSAPSGRTYNEQFF. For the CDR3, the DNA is TGTGCCAGCAGCGCACCCTCCGGGAGGACCTACAATGAGCAGTTCTTC.

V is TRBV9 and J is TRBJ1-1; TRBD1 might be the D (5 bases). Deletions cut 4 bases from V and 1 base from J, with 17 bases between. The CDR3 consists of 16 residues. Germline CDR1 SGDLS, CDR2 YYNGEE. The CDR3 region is CASSLYDRTKNTEAFF. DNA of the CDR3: TGTGCCAGCAGCCTATACGACCGGACAAAGAACACTGAAGCTTTCTTT.

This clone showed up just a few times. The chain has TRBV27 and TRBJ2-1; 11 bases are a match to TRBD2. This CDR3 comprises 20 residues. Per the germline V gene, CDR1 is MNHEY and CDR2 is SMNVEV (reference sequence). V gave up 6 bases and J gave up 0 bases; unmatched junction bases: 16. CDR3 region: CASSYSVLAGEKISYNEQFF. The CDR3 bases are TGTGCCAGCAGCTATAGCGTACTAGCGGGAGAAAAGATCTCCTACAATGAGCAGTTCTTC.

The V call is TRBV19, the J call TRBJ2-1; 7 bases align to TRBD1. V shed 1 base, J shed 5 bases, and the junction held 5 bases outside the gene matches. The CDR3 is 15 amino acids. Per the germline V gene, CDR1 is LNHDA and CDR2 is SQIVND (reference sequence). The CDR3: CASSIGQGVHNEQFF. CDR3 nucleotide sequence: TGTGCCAGTAGTATAGGACAGGGTGTGCACAATGAGCAGTTCTTC.

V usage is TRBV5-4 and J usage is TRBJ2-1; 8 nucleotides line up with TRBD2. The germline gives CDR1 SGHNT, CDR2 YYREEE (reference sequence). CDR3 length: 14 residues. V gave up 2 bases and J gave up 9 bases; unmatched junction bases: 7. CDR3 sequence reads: CASSFSAGVGEQFF. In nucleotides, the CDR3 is TGTGCCAGCAGCTTTTCAGCGGGAGTCGGTGAGCAGTTCTTC.

The chain's CDR3 is CATSRPGTGLHGYTF. In DNA form, the CDR3 reads TGTGCCACCAGCAGACCCGGGACAGGGTTACATGGCTACACCTTC. The rearrangement links TRBV15 to TRBJ1-2; 9 bases agree with TRBD1. Germline CDR1 LNHNV, CDR2 YYDKDF (reference sequence). V was pared by 2 bases and J by 6 bases, with 7 bases of the junction left unmatched. The CDR3 has 15 amino acids.

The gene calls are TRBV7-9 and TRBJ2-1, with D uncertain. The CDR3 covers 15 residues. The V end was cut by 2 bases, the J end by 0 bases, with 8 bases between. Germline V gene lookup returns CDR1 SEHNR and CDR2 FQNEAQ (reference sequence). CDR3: CASSLSGGSYNEQFF. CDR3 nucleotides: TGTGCCAGCAGCTTATCAGGTGGCTCCTACAATGAGCAGTTCTTC. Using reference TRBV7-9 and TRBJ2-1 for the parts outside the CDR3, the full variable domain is DTGVSQNPRHKITKRGQNVTFRCDPISEHNRLYWYRQTLGQGPEFLTYFQNEAQLEKSRLLSDRFSAERPKGSFSTLEIQRTEQGDSAMYLCASSLSGGSYNEQFFGPGTRLTVL.

CDR3 in DNA: TGTGCCTGGACTAGCGGGGTAAAGGTACAGTTCTTC. It encodes CAWTSGVKVQFF. This chain joins TRBV30 and TRBJ2-1, with TRBD2 matching over 9 bases. Unmatched junction bases numbered 8, after V lost 4 bases and J lost 13 bases. This CDR3 is built from 12 residues. Germline V CDR1 and CDR2: GTSNPN, SVGIG (reference sequence).

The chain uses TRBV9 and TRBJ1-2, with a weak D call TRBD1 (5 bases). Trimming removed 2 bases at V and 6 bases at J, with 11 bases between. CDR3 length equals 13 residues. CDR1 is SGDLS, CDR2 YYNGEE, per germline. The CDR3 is CASSVRDFHGYTF. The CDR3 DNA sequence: TGTGCCAGCAGCGTCCGGGACTTTCATGGCTACACCTTC.

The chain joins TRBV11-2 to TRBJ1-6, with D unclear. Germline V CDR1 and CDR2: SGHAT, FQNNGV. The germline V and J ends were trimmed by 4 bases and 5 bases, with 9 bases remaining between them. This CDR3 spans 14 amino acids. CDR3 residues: CASSYAGNNSPLHF. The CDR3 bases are TGTGCCAGCAGCTACGCCGGGAATAATTCACCCCTCCACTTT.

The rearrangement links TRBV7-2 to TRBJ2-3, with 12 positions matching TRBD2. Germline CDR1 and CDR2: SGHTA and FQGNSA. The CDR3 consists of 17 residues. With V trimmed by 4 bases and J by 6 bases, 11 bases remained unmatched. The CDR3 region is CASSSTSGGEVVDTQYF. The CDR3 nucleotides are TGTGCCAGCAGCTCGACTAGCGGGGGAGAAGTCGTGGATACGCAGTATTTT.

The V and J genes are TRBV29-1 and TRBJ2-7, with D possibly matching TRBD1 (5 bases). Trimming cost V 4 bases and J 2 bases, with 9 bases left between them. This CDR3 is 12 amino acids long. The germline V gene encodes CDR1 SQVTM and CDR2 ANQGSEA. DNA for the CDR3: TGCAGCGTTGTTCCAGGGACCTACGAGCAGTACTTC. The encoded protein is CSVVPGTYEQYF.

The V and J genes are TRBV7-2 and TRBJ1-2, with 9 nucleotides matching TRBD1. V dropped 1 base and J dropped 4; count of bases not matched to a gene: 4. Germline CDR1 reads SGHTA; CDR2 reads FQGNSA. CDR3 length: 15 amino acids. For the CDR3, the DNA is TGTGCCAGCAGCTTAGAGAGGACAGGGGTCTATGGCTACACCTTC. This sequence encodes CASSLERTGVYGYTF.

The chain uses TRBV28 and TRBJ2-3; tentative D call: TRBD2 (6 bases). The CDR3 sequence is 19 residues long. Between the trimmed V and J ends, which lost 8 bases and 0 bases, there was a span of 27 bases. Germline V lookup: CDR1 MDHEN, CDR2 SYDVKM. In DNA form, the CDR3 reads TGTGCCAGCGGCCACTACCTGGGGACTGTTACAACTAGCACAGATACGCAGTATTTT. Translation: CASGHYLGTVTTSTDTQYF.

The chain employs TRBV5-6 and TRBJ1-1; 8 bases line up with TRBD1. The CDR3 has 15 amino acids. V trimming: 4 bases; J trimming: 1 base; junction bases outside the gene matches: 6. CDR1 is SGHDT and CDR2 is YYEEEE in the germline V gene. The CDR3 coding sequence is TGTGCCAGCAGCCCAATCGACAGGGGGAACACTGAAGCTTTCTTT. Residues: CASSPIDRGNTEAFF.

Here the CDR3 DNA reads TGTGCCAGCAGCCAAGTGGTAGCGACCGGGGAGCTGTTTTTT. As protein: CASSQVVATGELFF. The V call is TRBV14, the J call TRBJ2-2, with D possibly being TRBD2 (5 bases). Trimming removed 1 base at V and 5 bases at J, with 8 bases between. CDR1 and CDR2 from the germline V gene are SGHDN and FVKESK. The CDR3 is 14 amino acids.

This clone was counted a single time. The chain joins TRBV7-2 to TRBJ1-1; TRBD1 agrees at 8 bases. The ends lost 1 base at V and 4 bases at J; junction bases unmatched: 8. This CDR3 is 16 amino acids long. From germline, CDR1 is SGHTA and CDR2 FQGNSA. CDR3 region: CASSLGSNRGATEAFF. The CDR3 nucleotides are TGTGCCAGCAGCTTAGGTTCAAACAGGGGGGCCACTGAAGCTTTCTTT.

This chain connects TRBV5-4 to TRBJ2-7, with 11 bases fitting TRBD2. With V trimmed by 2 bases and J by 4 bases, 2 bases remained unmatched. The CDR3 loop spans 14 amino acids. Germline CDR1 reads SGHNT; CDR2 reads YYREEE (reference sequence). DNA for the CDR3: TGTGCCAGCAGCTTTACTAGCGGGAGTTACGAGCAGTACTTC. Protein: CASSFTSGSYEQYF.

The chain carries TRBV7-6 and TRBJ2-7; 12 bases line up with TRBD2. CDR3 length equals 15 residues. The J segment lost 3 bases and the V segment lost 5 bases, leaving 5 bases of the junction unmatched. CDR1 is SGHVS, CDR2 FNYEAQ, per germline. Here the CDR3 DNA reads TGTGCCAGCAGCCTGGGGACTAGCGGGTTCTACGAGCAGTACTTC. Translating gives CASSLGTSGFYEQYF.

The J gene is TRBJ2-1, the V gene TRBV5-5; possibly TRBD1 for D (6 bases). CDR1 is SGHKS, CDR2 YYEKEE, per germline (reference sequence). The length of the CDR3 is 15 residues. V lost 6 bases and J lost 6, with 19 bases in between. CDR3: CASTHRLDRGNEQFF. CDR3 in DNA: TGTGCCAGCACCCATAGATTGGACAGAGGCAATGAGCAGTTCTTC.

The CDR3 here is CASSRDTDYGYTF. DNA for the CDR3: TGTGCCAGCAGTAGGGACACCGACTATGGCTACACCTTC. The chain combines TRBV2 with TRBJ1-2; possible D gene TRBD1, 6 bases. The V gene lost 5 bases and the J gene lost 3 bases, with 10 bases spanning the gap. The germline CDR1 and CDR2 sequences are SNHLY and FYNNEI. The CDR3 loop spans 13 amino acids.

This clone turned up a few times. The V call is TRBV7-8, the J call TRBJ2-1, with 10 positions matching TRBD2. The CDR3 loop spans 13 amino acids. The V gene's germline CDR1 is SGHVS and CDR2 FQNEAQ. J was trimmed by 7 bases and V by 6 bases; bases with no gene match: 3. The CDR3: CASRLAGRNEQFF. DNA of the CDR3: TGTGCCAGCAGACTAGCGGGGAGGAATGAGCAGTTCTTC. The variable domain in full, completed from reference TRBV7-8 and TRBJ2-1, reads GAGVSQSPRYKVAKRGQDVALRCDPISGHVSLFWYQQALGQGPEFLTYFQNEAQLDKSGLPSDRFFAERPEGSVSTLKIQRTQQEDSAVYLCASRLAGRNEQFFGPGTRLTVL.